This is a list of T cell receptor beta chains from one sample in a study of T cell changes during pregnancy in multiple sclerosis. Method: immunoSEQ multiplex PCR; TCRdb's copy keeps in-frame clones and lacks some. There are 45,000 to 55,000 clones in the sample; about nine tenths occur only once, and roughly 1.2% lies in the top ten. The sample in question was CD4+ T cells from peripheral blood mononuclear cells, obtained in the second trimester of pregnancy. The receptors shown here come from a female donor with multiple sclerosis, enrolled in a pregnancy study. Each CDR3 is given with its conserved first and last residue. Each record gives: clone size, D gene, V gene, J gene, CDR3 DNA, CDR3 protein. A D gene is named only where the DNA matches it firmly. Rows may omit the clone size; those that give it use once, few, many or a size class.

clone_size: .
d_call: TRBD1
v_call: TRBV28
j_call: TRBJ2-7
cdr3_nt: TGTGCCAGCAGTGCCGGGACAGGGGGGGCCTACGAGCAGTACTTC
cdr3_aa: CASSAGTGGAYEQYF

clone_size: once
d_call: .
v_call: TRBV19
j_call: TRBJ1-5
cdr3_nt: TGTGCCAGTAACAGCCGAGATCAGCCCCAGCATTTT
cdr3_aa: CASNSRDQPQHF

clone_size: .
d_call: .
v_call: TRBV5-5
j_call: TRBJ2-5
cdr3_nt: TGTGCCAGCAGCTTGATCGGGATTGAAGAGACCCAGTACTTC
cdr3_aa: CASSLIGIEETQYF

clone_size: .
d_call: .
v_call: TRBV5-5
j_call: TRBJ1-1
cdr3_nt: TGTGCCAGCAGCACCCAATGGGGGGTTACGTCTGAAGCTTTCTTT
cdr3_aa: CASSTQWGVTSEAFF

clone_size: once
d_call: .
v_call: TRBV11-2
j_call: TRBJ2-7
cdr3_nt: TGTGCCAGCAGCTTAGCGGGAGTGGGGGAGCAGTACTTC
cdr3_aa: CASSLAGVGEQYF

clone_size: .
d_call: .
v_call: TRBV7-2
j_call: TRBJ1-1
cdr3_nt: TGTGCCACCCTGAGGCCGGAGAACACTGAAGCTTTCTTT
cdr3_aa: CATLRPENTEAFF

clone_size: few
d_call: TRBD1
v_call: TRBV6-1
j_call: TRBJ1-1
cdr3_nt: TGTGCCAGCAGTGAGACCGGGACAGTGGTTAACACTGAAGCTTTCTTT
cdr3_aa: CASSETGTVVNTEAFF

clone_size: few
d_call: .
v_call: TRBV7-9
j_call: TRBJ1-1
cdr3_nt: TGTGCCAGCAGCTTAGTCCCTAACACTGAAGCTTTCTTT
cdr3_aa: CASSLVPNTEAFF

clone_size: .
d_call: .
v_call: TRBV27
j_call: TRBJ2-7
cdr3_nt: TGTGCCAGCAGAACGTTTCAGGGTGACGAGCAGTACTTC
cdr3_aa: CASRTFQGDEQYF

clone_size: .
d_call: .
v_call: TRBV11-3
j_call: TRBJ2-7
cdr3_nt: TGTGCCAGCAGCTCCGGGACATCCTACGAGCAGTACTTC
cdr3_aa: CASSSGTSYEQYF

clone_size: .
d_call: .
v_call: TRBV10-1
j_call: TRBJ1-2
cdr3_nt: TGCGCCAGCAGTGAAGGAGCCTCTGGCGGCTACACCTTC
cdr3_aa: CASSEGASGGYTF

clone_size: .
d_call: TRBD2
v_call: TRBV29-1
j_call: TRBJ2-7
cdr3_nt: TGCAGCGCCCTCGGGGGGGCGGGATACGAGCAGTACTTC
cdr3_aa: CSALGGAGYEQYF

clone_size: .
d_call: .
v_call: TRBV21-1
j_call: TRBJ2-7
cdr3_nt: TGTGCCAGCACTATGACAGGGAACCTGTCCTACGAGCAGTACTTC
cdr3_aa: CASTMTGNLSYEQYF

clone_size: .
d_call: TRBD2
v_call: TRBV6-5
j_call: TRBJ2-5
cdr3_nt: TGTGCCAGCTTGACTAGCGGGGCGGAGACCCAGTACTTC
cdr3_aa: CASLTSGAETQYF